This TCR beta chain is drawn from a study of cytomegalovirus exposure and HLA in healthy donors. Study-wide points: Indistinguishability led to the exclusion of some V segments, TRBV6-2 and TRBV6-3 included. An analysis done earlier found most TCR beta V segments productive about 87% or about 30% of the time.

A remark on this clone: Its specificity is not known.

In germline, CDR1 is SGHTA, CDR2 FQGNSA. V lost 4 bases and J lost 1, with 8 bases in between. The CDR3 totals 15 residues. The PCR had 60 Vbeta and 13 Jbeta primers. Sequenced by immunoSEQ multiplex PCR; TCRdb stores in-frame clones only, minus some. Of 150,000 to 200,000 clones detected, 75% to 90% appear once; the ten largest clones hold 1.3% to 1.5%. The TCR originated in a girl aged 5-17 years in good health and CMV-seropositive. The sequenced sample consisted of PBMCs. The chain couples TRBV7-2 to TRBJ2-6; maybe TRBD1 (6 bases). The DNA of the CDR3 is TGTGCCAGCAGCTATAGGGGGTCTGGGGCCAACGTCCTGACTTTC. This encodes CASSYRGSGANVLTF.